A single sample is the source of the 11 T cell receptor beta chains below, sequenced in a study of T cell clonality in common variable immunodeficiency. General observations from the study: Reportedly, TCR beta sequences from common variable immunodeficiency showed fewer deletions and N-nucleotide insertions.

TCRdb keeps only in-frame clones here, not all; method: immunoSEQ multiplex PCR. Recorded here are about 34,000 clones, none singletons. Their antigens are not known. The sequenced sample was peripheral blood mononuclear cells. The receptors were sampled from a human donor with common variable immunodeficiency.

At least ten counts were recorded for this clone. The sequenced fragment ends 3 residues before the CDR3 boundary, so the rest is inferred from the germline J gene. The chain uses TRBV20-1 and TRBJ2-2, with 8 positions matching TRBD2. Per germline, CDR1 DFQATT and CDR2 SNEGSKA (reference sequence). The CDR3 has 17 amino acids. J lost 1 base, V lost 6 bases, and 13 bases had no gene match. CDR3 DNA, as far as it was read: TGCAGTGCCCCATTGCCCCCTAGCGGGTTGAACACCGGGGAG. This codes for CSAPLPPSGLNTGE. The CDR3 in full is CSAPLPPSGLNTGELFF.

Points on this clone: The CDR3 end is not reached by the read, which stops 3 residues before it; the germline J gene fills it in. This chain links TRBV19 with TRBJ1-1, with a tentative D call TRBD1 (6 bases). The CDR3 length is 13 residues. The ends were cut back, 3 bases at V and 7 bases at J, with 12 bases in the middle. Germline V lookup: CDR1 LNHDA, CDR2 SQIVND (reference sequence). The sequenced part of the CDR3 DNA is TGTGCCAGTAGTATCCGTCGACAGGTTGAA. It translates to CASSIRRQVE. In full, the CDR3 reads CASSIRRQVEAFF. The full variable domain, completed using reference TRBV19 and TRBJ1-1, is DGGITQSPKYLFRKEGQNVTLSCEQNLNHDAMYWYRQDPGQGLRLIYYSQIVNDFQKGDIAEGYSVSREKKESFPLTVTSAQKNPTAFYLCASSIRRQVEAFFGQGTRLTVV.

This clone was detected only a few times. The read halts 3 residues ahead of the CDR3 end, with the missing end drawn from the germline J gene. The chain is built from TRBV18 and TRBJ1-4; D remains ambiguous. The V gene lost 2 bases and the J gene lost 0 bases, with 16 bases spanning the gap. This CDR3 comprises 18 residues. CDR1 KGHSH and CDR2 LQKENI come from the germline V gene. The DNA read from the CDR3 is TGTGCCAGCTCACCAAGGGCCGGCGCCATATCAACTAATGAAAAA. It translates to CASSPRAGAISTNEK. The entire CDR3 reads CASSPRAGAISTNEKLFF.

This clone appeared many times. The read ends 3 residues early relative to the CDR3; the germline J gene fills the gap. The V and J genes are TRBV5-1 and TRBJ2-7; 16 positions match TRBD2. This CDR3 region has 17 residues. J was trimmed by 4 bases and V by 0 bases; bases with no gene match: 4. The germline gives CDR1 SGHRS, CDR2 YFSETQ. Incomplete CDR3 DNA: TGCGCCAGCAGCTTGGCGGGACTAGCGGGAGGGCAATACGAG. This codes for CASSLAGLAGGQYE. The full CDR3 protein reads CASSLAGLAGGQYEQYF.

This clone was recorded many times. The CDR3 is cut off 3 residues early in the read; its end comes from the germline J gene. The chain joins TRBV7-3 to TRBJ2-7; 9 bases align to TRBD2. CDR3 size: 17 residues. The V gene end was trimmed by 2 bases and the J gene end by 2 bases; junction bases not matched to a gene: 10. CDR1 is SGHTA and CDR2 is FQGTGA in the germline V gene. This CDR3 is CASSLGFSASGTYEQYF. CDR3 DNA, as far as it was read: TGTGCCAGCAGCTTAGGATTTAGTGCTAGCGGGACCTACGAG.

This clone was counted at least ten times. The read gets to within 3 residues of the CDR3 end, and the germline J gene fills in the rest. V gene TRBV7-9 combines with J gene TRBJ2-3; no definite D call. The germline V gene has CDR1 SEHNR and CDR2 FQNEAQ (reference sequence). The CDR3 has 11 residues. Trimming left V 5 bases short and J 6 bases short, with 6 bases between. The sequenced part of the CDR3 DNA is TGTGCCAGCAGCCACAGCGATACG. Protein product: CASSHSDT. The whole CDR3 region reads CASSHSDTQYF.

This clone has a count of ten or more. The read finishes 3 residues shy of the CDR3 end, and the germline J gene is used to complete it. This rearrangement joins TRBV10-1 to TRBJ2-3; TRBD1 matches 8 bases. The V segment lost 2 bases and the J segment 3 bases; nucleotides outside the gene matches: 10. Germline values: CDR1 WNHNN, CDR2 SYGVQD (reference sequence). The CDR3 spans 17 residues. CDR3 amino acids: CASSEGAQGAGTDTQYF. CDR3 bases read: TGCGCCAGCAGTGAGGGTGCTCAGGGGGCAGGTACAGATACG.

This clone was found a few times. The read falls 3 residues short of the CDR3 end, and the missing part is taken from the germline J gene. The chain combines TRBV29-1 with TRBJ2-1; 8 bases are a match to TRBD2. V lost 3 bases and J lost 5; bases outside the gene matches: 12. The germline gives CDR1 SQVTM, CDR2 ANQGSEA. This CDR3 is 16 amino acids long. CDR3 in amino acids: CSVESAGVGWNNEQFF. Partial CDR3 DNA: TGCAGCGTTGAGTCAGCGGGAGTTGGTTGGAACAATGAG.

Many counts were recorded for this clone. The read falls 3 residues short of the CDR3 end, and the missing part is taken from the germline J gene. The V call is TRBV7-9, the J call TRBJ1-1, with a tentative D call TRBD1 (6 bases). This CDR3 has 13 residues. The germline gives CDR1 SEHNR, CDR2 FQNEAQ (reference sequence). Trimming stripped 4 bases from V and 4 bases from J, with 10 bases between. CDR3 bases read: TGTGCCAGCAGCTCCTCAGGGGCCACTGAA. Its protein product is CASSSSGATE. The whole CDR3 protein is CASSSSGATEAFF.

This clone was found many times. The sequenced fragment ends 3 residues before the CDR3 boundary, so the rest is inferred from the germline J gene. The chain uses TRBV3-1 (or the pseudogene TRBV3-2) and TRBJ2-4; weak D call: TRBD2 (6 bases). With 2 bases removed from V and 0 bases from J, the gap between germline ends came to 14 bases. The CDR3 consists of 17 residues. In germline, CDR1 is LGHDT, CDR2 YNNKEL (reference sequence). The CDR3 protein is CASSQRGAGLAKNIQYF. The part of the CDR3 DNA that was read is TGTGCCAGCAGCCAACGGGGAGCGGGTCTAGCCAAAAACATT.

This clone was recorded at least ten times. The part of the CDR3 DNA that was read is TGCAGTGCACCACAGGGAAACACC. Its protein is CSAPQGNT. The CDR3 reads in full as CSAPQGNTIYF. This chain links TRBV20-1 with TRBJ1-3; unclear D gene. The read falls 3 residues short of the CDR3 end, and the missing part is taken from the germline J gene. The V and J ends lost 6 bases and 4 bases respectively, with 7 bases between them. The CDR3 extends over 11 amino acids. The germline gives CDR1 DFQATT, CDR2 SNEGSKA (reference sequence).